These 21 T cell receptor beta chains were all obtained from the same sample, sequenced in a study of blood T cell repertoires in COVID-19. Produced via immunoSEQ multiplex PCR; TCRdb's table is partial and in-frame only. The profile shows 120,000 to 150,000 clones, 79% of them singletons. Sequencing used peripheral blood. Receptors were obtained from a man aged 45 to 65 with active or convalescent COVID-19.

This clone was detected once. This rearrangement joins TRBV5-1 to TRBJ2-5; TRBD2 is a possible D gene (6 bases). CDR3 length: 17 residues. Germline V gene sequence: CDR1 SGHRS, CDR2 YFSETQ. The V gene lost 0 bases and the J gene lost 5 bases, with 20 bases spanning the gap. The CDR3 DNA reads TGCGCCAGCAGCTTGGTATTCTCCGGGAGTCGATGGGAGACCCAGTACTTC. It yields the protein CASSLVFSGSRWETQYF.

The J gene is TRBJ2-1, the V gene TRBV5-6; D might be TRBD2 (5 bases). Germline V lookup: CDR1 SGHDT, CDR2 YYEEEE. The CDR3 runs to 12 residues. V dropped 3 bases and J dropped 9 bases, with 10 bases sitting between them. Here the CDR3 DNA reads TGTGCCAGCAGCTGGACTGCGTCTGAGCAGTTCTTC. It is translated as CASSWTASEQFF.

The chain combines TRBV4-2 with TRBJ2-1; 9 nucleotides agree with TRBD1. V was pared by 0 bases and J by 5 bases, with 5 bases of the junction left unmatched. Germline CDR1 reads LGHNA; CDR2 reads YNFKEQ. This CDR3 is built from 16 residues. CDR3 in DNA: TGTGCCAGCAGCCAAGACTCACAGGGGGCAGACAATGAGCAGTTCTTC. The encoded protein is CASSQDSQGADNEQFF.

The chain carries TRBV24-1 and TRBJ2-1, with D possibly TRBD1 on 5 matching bases. CDR3 length: 16 residues. The V and J ends lost 3 bases and 0 bases respectively, with 11 bases between them. Germline-derived CDR1 and CDR2 are KGHDR and SFDVKD. The CDR3: CATSDPQVISYNEQFF. CDR3 in DNA: TGTGCCACCAGTGATCCACAGGTGATCTCCTACAATGAGCAGTTCTTC.

The chain is built from TRBV11-2 and TRBJ1-5; TRBD1 is a possible D gene (5 bases). The CDR3 has 14 amino acids. Germline assignment: CDR1 SGHAT and CDR2 FQNNGV. V was clipped by 5 bases and J by 7 bases, with 15 bases between them. The CDR3 sequence: CASSPGGGSQPQHF. CDR3 sequence (DNA): TGTGCCAGCAGCCCCGGGGGGGGTAGCCAGCCCCAGCATTTT. Based on the CDR3 plus reference TRBV11-2 and TRBJ1-5, the full variable domain is EAGVAQSPRYKIIEKRQSVAFWCNPISGHATLYWYQQILGQGPKLLIQFQNNGVVDDSQLPKDRFSAERLKGVDSTLKIQPAKLEDSAVYLCASSPGGGSQPQHFGDGTRLSIL.

The chain has TRBV10-3 and TRBJ1-1; tentative D call: TRBD1 (6 bases). The CDR3 has 15 residues. Germline CDR1 is ENHRY and CDR2 is SYGVKD. V lost 4 bases to trimming and J lost 6 bases, with 18 bases between them. CDR3 sequence (DNA): TGTGCCATCAGTGTCACCGGGACAACTAGGGCTGAAGCTTTCTTT. Its protein is CAISVTGTTRAEAFF.

The rearrangement joins TRBV30 to TRBJ2-1; D is undetermined. V dropped 3 bases and J dropped 7 bases, with 10 bases sitting between them. Germline CDR1 GTSNPN, CDR2 SVGIG (reference sequence). This CDR3 has 12 amino acids. The CDR3 sequence is CAWRDETNEQFF. The DNA for the CDR3 is TGTGCCTGGAGAGACGAGACTAATGAGCAGTTCTTC. Drawing the rest from reference TRBV30 and TRBJ2-1, the complete variable domain is SQTIHQWPATLVQPVGSPLSLECTVEGTSNPNLYWYRQAAGRGLQLLFYSVGIGQISSEVPQNLSASRPQDRQFILSSKKLLLSDSGFYLCAWRDETNEQFFGPGTRLTVL.

This chain uses TRBV3-1 (or the pseudogene TRBV3-2) with TRBJ2-2; D perhaps matches TRBD2 (6 bases). Germline lookup yields CDR1 LGHDT and CDR2 YNNKEL (reference sequence). The germline V and J ends were trimmed by 3 bases and 5 bases, with 10 bases remaining between them. The CDR3 consists of 14 residues. The CDR3: CASSQLAATGELFF. The CDR3 DNA reads as TGTGCCAGCAGCCAGTTAGCGGCTACCGGGGAGCTGTTTTTT.

The chain combines TRBV6-1 with TRBJ1-4; 7 bases match TRBD1. Germline V gene sequence: CDR1 MNHNS, CDR2 SASEGT. This CDR3 contains 15 residues. The J segment lost 4 bases and the V segment lost 3 bases, leaving 5 bases of the junction unmatched. The CDR3 protein is CASSDRGVINEKLFF. As DNA, the CDR3 is TGTGCCAGCAGTGACAGGGGGGTTATTAATGAAAAACTGTTTTTT.

The CDR3 protein is CASRKGPGRPGELFF. The CDR3 DNA is TGTGCCAGCAGGAAGGGGCCCGGGAGGCCCGGGGAGCTGTTTTTT. The chain uses TRBV28 and TRBJ2-2, with TRBD2 matching 7 bases. This CDR3 has 15 amino acids. CDR1 and CDR2 from the germline V gene are MDHEN and SYDVKM. V lost 6 bases and J lost 6; bases outside the gene matches: 10.

This clone was observed once. This chain uses TRBV19 with TRBJ1-4; D gene unclear. Germline loops: CDR1 LNHDA, CDR2 SQIVND (reference sequence). This CDR3 is 14 amino acids long. V lost 5 bases to trimming and J lost 7 bases, with 14 bases between them. The CDR3 DNA reads TGTGCCAGTAGTGCGGGGAATGAAGGTGAAAAACTGTTTTTT. Residues: CASSAGNEGEKLFF.

The V call is TRBV7-9, the J call TRBJ1-4; D remains unclear. The CDR3 sequence is 16 residues long. Trimming removed 5 bases at V and 0 bases at J, with 13 bases between. Germline V lookup: CDR1 SEHNR, CDR2 FQNEAQ (reference sequence). CDR3 nucleotide sequence: TGTGCCAGCAGCCCGGGAGCGATGGCAACTAATGAAAAACTGTTTTTT. Amino acids: CASSPGAMATNEKLFF.

The V gene is TRBV28, the J gene TRBJ2-5; D is ambiguous. This CDR3 contains 12 residues. Germline CDR1 is MDHEN and CDR2 is SYDVKM. The V gene lost 2 bases and the J gene lost 5 bases, with 6 bases spanning the gap. The CDR3 region is CASSLIAETQYF. The CDR3 coding sequence is TGTGCCAGCAGTTTAATCGCGGAGACCCAGTACTTC. Variable domain in full (rest from reference TRBV28 and TRBJ2-5): DVKVTQSSRYLVKRTGEKVFLECVQDMDHENMFWYRQDPGLGLRLIYFSYDVKMKEKGDIPEGYSVSREKKERFSLILESASTNQTSMYLCASSLIAETQYFGPGTRLLVL.

This clone was seen a handful of times. This chain links TRBV3-1 (or the pseudogene TRBV3-2) with TRBJ1-2, with D perhaps TRBD1 (5 bases). This CDR3 contains 12 residues. Trimming stripped 4 bases from V and 7 bases from J, with 10 bases between. Germline V CDR1 and CDR2: LGHDT, YNNKEL (reference sequence). CDR3 residues: CASSPLGGGYTF. DNA for the CDR3: TGTGCCAGCAGCCCCCTGGGGGGTGGCTACACCTTC.

A single count supports this clone. The gene calls are TRBV7-2 and TRBJ2-3, with D possibly TRBD2 on 5 matching bases. Germline assignment: CDR1 SGHTA and CDR2 FQGNSA. Trimming stripped 1 base from V and 2 bases from J, with 13 bases between. CDR3 length: 16 amino acids. CDR3 nucleotides: TGTGCCAGCAGCTTAGGCCTAGCCTCCTACACAGATACGCAGTATTTT. Its translation: CASSLGLASYTDTQYF.

V and J are TRBV7-9 and TRBJ1-2; D uncertain. V lost 4 bases and J 7 bases, leaving 16 bases between the germline ends. The CDR3 runs 14 residues. The germline V gene encodes CDR1 SEHNR and CDR2 FQNEAQ (reference sequence). The CDR3, as DNA: TGTGCCAGCAGCTCCCAAGGGAGCTTCGGTGGCTACACCTTC. Protein: CASSSQGSFGGYTF.

The rearrangement joins TRBV18 to TRBJ2-7; D possibly corresponds to TRBD2 (5 bases). The CDR3 has 15 residues. With 0 bases removed from V and 3 bases from J, the gap between germline ends came to 12 bases. Germline V gene lookup returns CDR1 KGHSH and CDR2 LQKENI. CDR3 in DNA: TGTGCCAGCTCACCACCGGGGAGCCGAAACTACGAGCAGTACTTC. Residues: CASSPPGSRNYEQYF.

This clone came up once. This chain links TRBV27 with TRBJ2-1, with unresolved D. The germline V gene encodes CDR1 MNHEY and CDR2 SMNVEV (reference sequence). The CDR3 is made up of 14 amino acids. Trimming removed 6 bases from V and 4 bases from J, with 13 bases in between. The CDR3 is CASSPDTLYNEQFF. CDR3 DNA sequence: TGTGCCAGCAGCCCCGACACCCTTTACAATGAGCAGTTCTTC.

This rearrangement joins TRBV6-5 to TRBJ1-5, with 8 bases aligning to TRBD1. Trimming removed 10 bases from V and 5 bases from J; junction bases left unmatched: 4. This CDR3 spans 12 amino acids. Germline loops: CDR1 MNHEY, CDR2 SVGAGI. The CDR3 loop reads CATHRGDQPQHF. CDR3 nucleotide sequence: TGTGCCACCCACAGGGGGGATCAGCCCCAGCATTTT.

The chain is built from TRBV13 and TRBJ1-2; D call uncertain. V was cut by 0 bases and J by 5 bases, with 13 bases left in between. The CDR3 has 15 amino acids. Per the germline V gene, CDR1 is PRHDT and CDR2 is FYEKMQ (reference sequence). The CDR3 here is CASSLGRGRVYGYTF. The CDR3 DNA reads TGTGCCAGCAGCTTAGGCCGAGGCAGAGTTTATGGCTACACCTTC.

The J gene is TRBJ2-7, the V gene TRBV25-1; TRBD2 matches 8 bases. The CDR3 extends over 15 amino acids. Looked up from germline, CDR1 is MGHDK and CDR2 is SYGVNS. V was pared by 2 bases and J by 3 bases, with 6 bases of the junction left unmatched. The CDR3 here is CASSEGGGQFYEQYF. As DNA, the CDR3 is TGTGCCAGCAGTGAAGGCGGGGGGCAGTTCTACGAGCAGTACTTC.